This entry lists 9 T cell receptor beta chains sequenced from one sample in a study of metastatic and nonmetastatic thyroid tumors. All patients were untreated before thyroid surgery. TCRdb ran MiXCR on the PCR reads. The table includes 7,000 to 8,000 clones, approximately 30% detected once. The sequenced sample was tumor tissue. Receptors originate from a male donor with papillary thyroid cancer or a benign thyroid nodule (not recorded which). Some clones in this sample may be carry-over from other donors' samples.

This chain links TRBV12-3 or TRBV12-4 with TRBJ2-1, with a tentative D call TRBD1 (6 bases). V was clipped by 5 bases and J by 14 bases, with 19 bases between them. The CDR3 has 13 residues. The CDR3 region has the DNA TGTGCCAGCAGTAAACTGTCGGACAGTTCCGAGTTCTTC. Translated, it gives CASSKLSDSSEFF.

In its sample, this clone was seen a few times. This sequence joins TRBV10-3 and TRBJ2-1; D might be TRBD1 (6 bases). Germline CDR1 is ENHRY and CDR2 is SYGVKD. Deletions cut 2 bases from V and 0 bases from J, with 8 bases between. The CDR3 contains 15 residues. CDR3 region: CAISEGQPSYNEQFF. In DNA form, the CDR3 reads TGTGCCATCAGTGAGGGACAGCCCTCCTACAATGAGCAGTTCTTC.

The rearrangement joins TRBV9 to TRBJ2-2; D is unresolved. Trimming stripped 4 bases from V and 1 base from J, with 17 bases between. The germline gives CDR1 SGDLS, CDR2 YYNGEE. This CDR3 comprises 17 residues. In nucleotides, the CDR3 is TGTGCCAGCAGCTCCGGTTTACGGCGGAAGAACACCGGGGAGCTGTTTTTT. Encoded protein: CASSSGLRRKNTGELFF.

The rearrangement joins TRBV12-3 or TRBV12-4 to TRBJ1-1; a possible D gene is TRBD1 (5 bases). The CDR3 is made up of 14 amino acids. The V and J ends lost 4 bases and 3 bases respectively, with 12 bases between them. In DNA, the CDR3 is TGTGCCAGCAGTTCGGGACTTGGCTACACTGAAGCTTTCTTT. Protein product: CASSSGLGYTEAFF.

There are many counts of this clone. This chain uses TRBV20-1 with TRBJ1-4; no firm D call. Germline-derived CDR1 and CDR2 are DFQATT and SNEGSKA (reference sequence). The CDR3 spans 17 residues. V lost 0 bases to trimming and J lost 0 bases, with 14 bases between them. Here the CDR3 reads CSARDFLSAATNEKLFF. Written as DNA, the CDR3 is TGCAGTGCTAGAGACTTTCTCAGCGCGGCAACTAATGAAAAACTGTTTTTT.

This clone was detected only a few times. The chain combines TRBV20-1 with TRBJ1-6; D ambiguous. The CDR3 spans 15 residues. Trimming took off 0 bases at V and 9 bases at J, with 15 bases between the two ends. Per germline, CDR1 DFQATT and CDR2 SNEGSKA (reference sequence). Written as DNA, the CDR3 is TGCAGTGCTAGAGATCAAAGGGTGGGTGGTTCACCCCTCCACTTT. Translated: CSARDQRVGGSPLHF.

This clone was found a few times. The chain has TRBV10-2 and TRBJ2-7, with D possibly TRBD2 on 6 matching bases. The germline gives CDR1 WSHSY, CDR2 SAAADI. The CDR3 sequence is 15 residues long. V lost 10 bases to trimming and J lost 7 bases, with 26 bases between them. CDR3 coding DNA: TGCGCCACCTCCGTAGACGCGGCGGGGTCCTGGGAGCAGTACTTC. Its translation: CATSVDAAGSWEQYF.

This chain uses TRBV11-2 with TRBJ2-7, with D perhaps TRBD2 (6 bases). Trimming cost V 5 bases and J 7 bases, with 15 bases left between them. CDR3 length equals 13 residues. CDR1 is SGHAT and CDR2 is FQNNGV in the germline V gene. The CDR3 DNA is TGTGCCAGCAGCCCCGGGAGCCTTTGGGAGCAGTACTTC. Protein: CASSPGSLWEQYF.

This chain connects TRBV27 to TRBJ2-7; a possible D gene is TRBD2 (5 bases). V was clipped by 6 bases and J by 6 bases, with 15 bases between them. Germline lookup yields CDR1 MNHEY and CDR2 SMNVEV (reference sequence). This CDR3 is 13 amino acids long. The CDR3 DNA is TGTGCCAGCAGCCCTTCAATCGGACTCGAGCAGTACTTC. This codes for CASSPSIGLEQYF.